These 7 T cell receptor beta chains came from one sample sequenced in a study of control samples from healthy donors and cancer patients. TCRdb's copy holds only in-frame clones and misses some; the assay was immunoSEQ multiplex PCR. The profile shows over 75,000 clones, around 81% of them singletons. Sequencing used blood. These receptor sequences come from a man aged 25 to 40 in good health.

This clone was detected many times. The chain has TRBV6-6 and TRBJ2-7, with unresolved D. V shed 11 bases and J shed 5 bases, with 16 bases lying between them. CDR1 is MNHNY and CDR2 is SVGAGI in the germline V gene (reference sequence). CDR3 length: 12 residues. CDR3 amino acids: CASSKGIHEQYF. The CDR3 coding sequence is TGTGCCTCCAGTAAGGGTATCCACGAGCAGTACTTC.

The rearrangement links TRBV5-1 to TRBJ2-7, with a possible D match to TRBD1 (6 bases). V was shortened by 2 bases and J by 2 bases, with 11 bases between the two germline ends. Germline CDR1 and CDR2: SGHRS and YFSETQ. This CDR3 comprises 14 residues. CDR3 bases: TGCGCCAGCAGCTTCGACAGGCCTCCCTACGAGCAGTACTTC. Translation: CASSFDRPPYEQYF.

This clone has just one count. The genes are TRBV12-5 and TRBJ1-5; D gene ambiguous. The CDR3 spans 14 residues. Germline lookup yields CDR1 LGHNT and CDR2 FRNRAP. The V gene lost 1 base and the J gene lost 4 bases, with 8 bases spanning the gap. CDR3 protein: CASGLGDRNQPQHF. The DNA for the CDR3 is TGTGCTAGTGGTTTGGGCGACCGAAATCAGCCCCAGCATTTT.

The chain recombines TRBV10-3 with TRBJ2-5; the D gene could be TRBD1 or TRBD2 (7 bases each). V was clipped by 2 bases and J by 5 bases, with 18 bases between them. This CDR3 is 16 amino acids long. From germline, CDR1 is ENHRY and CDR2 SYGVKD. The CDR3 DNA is TGTGCCATCAGTGAGCAGGGGACAGCCGGGAGGGAGACCCAGTACTTC. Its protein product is CAISEQGTAGRETQYF.

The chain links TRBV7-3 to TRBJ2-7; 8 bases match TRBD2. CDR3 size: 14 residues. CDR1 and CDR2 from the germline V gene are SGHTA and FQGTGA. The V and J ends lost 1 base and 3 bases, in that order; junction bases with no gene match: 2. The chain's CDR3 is CASSLSRGGYEQYF. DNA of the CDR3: TGTGCCAGCAGCTTAAGTCGGGGGGGCTACGAGCAGTACTTC.

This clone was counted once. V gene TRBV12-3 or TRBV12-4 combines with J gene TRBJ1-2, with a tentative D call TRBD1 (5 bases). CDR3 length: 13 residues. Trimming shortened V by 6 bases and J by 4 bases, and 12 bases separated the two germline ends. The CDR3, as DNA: TGTGCCAGCAGCCCGACAGTTCTCTATGGCTACACCTTC. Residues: CASSPTVLYGYTF.

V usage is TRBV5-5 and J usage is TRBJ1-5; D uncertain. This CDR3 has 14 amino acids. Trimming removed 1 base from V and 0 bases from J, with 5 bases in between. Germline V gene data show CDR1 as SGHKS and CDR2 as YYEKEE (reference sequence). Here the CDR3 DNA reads TGTGCCAGCAGCTTGTGGTCTAGCAATCAGCCCCAGCATTTT. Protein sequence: CASSLWSSNQPQHF.